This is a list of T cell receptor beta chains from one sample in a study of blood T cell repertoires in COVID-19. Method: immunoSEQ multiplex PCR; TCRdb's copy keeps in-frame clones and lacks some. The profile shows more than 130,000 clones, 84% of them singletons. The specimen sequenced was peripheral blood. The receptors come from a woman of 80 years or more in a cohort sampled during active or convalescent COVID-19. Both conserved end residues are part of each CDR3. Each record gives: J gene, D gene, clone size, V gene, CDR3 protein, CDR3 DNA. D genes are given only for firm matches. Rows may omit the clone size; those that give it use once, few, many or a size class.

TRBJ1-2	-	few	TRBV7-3	CASSSQQVGDGYTF	TGTGCCAGCAGCTCACAGCAGGTTGGCGATGGCTACACCTTC
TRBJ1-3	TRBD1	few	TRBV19	CASSRQGFGNTIYF	TGTGCCAGTAGTAGACAGGGGTTTGGAAACACCATATATTTT
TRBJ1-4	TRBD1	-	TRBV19	CASRDSENEKLFF	TGTGCCAGTCGGGACAGTGAAAATGAAAAACTGTTTTTT
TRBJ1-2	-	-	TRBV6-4	CASSDPQGNGYTF	TGTGCCAGCAGTGACCCGCAGGGAAATGGCTACACCTTC
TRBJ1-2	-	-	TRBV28	CASSVRDVGLYGYTF	TGTGCCAGCAGTGTCCGTGATGTTGGACTCTATGGCTACACCTTC
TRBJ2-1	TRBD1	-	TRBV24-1	CATSDTGGSSYNEQFF	TGTGCCACCAGTGATACAGGGGGTTCGTCCTACAATGAGCAGTTCTTC
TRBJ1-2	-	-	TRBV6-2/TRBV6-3	CASSRPRLTAEESGYTF	TGTGCCAGCAGTAGGCCAAGACTGACAGCCGAGGAGAGTGGCTACACCTTC
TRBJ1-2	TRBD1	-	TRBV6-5	CASSYSPTGAYGYTF	TGTGCCAGCAGTTACTCCCCGACAGGGGCCTATGGCTACACCTTC
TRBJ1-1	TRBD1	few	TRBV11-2	CASSSFSFGTGTNTEAFF	TGTGCCAGCAGCTCCTTTTCGTTCGGGACAGGGACGAACACTGAAGCTTTCTTT
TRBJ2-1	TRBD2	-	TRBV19	CASRPAGTNNEQFF	TGTGCCAGTAGGCCAGCGGGGACTAACAATGAGCAGTTCTTC
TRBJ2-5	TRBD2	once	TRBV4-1	CASSQDPSGGAETQYF	TGCGCCAGCAGCCAAGATCCTAGCGGGGGAGCAGAGACCCAGTACTTC
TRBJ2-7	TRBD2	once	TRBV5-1	CASSESGGADEQYF	TGCGCCAGCAGCGAAAGCGGGGGGGCCGACGAGCAGTACTTC
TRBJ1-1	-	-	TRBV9	CASSVDLQGEAFF	TGTGCCAGCAGCGTAGACCTACAGGGTGAAGCTTTCTTT
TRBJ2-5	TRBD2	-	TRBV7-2	CASSAGRGAQETQYF	TGTGCCAGCAGCGCGGGGCGGGGGGCCCAAGAGACCCAGTACTTC
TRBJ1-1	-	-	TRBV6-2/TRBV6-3	CASSYSSAWSRNTEAFF	TGTGCCAGCAGTTACTCGTCGGCTTGGTCTAGAAACACTGAAGCTTTCTTT
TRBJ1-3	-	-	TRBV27	CASSFGQGNTIYF	TGTGCCAGCAGTTTTGGACAGGGAAACACCATATATTTT
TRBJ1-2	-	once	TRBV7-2	CASSSTPSPGYGYTF	TGTGCCAGCAGCTCGACACCGAGCCCAGGATATGGCTACACCTTC
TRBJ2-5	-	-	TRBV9	CASSAVSGPGTQYF	TGTGCCAGCAGCGCCGTTAGCGGCCCCGGGACCCAGTACTTC
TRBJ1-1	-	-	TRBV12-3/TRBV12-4	CASSFYGTEAFF	TGTGCCAGCAGTTTCTACGGGACTGAAGCTTTCTTT
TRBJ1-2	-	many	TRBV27	CASRPAGEDGYTF	TGTGCCAGCCGGCCGGCAGGGGAAGATGGCTACACCTTC
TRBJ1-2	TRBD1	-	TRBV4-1	CASSQSTASGTAVGYTF	TGCGCCAGCAGCCAAAGTACTGCGTCCGGGACAGCCGTTGGCTACACCTTC
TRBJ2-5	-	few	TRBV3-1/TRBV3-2	CASSQLGGNQETQYF	TGTGCCAGCAGCCAGCTTGGGGGGAACCAAGAGACCCAGTACTTC
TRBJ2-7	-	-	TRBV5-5	CASSSPGAFYEQYF	TGTGCCAGCAGCTCACCGGGAGCCTTCTACGAGCAGTACTTC
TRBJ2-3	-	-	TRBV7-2	CASSLVATSTDTQYF	TGTGCCAGCAGCTTAGTAGCTACTAGCACAGATACGCAGTATTTT
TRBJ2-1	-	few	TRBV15	CATSTVPRIFNEQFF	TGTGCCACCAGCACAGTGCCACGAATCTTCAATGAGCAGTTCTTC
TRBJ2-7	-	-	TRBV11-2	CASSLEAETYEQYF	TGTGCCAGCAGCTTAGAGGCAGAAACCTACGAGCAGTACTTC
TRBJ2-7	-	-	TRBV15	CATSRREDYEQYF	TGTGCCACCAGCAGGAGGGAGGACTACGAGCAGTACTTC
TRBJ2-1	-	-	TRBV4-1	CASSQDQGLSSYNEQFF	TGCGCCAGCAGCCAAGATCAGGGTCTCAGCTCCTACAATGAGCAGTTCTTC
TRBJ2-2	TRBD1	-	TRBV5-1	CASSLDGQGVIGELFF	TGCGCCAGCAGCTTGGATGGACAGGGGGTTATCGGGGAGCTGTTTTTT
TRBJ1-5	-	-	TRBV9	CASSALGAGDQPQHF	TGTGCCAGCAGCGCGCTTGGGGCAGGGGATCAGCCCCAGCATTTT
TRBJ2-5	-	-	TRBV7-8	CASGGRSQETQYF	TGTGCCAGCGGAGGGCGTAGCCAAGAGACCCAGTACTTC
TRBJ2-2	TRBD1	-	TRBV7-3	CASSRQGTSNTGELFF	TGTGCCAGCAGCCGACAGGGGACTTCGAACACCGGGGAGCTGTTTTTT
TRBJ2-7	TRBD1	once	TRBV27	CASSLKTGPGEQYF	TGTGCCAGCAGTCTTAAGACAGGGCCGGGAGAGCAGTACTTC
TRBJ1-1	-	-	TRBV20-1	CSARNTEAFF	TGCAGTGCTCGGAACACTGAAGCTTTCTTT
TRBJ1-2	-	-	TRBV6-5	CASSYSFTGSYGYTF	TGTGCCAGCAGTTACTCGTTTACAGGTTCCTATGGCTACACCTTC
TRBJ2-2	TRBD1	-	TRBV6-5	CASRGQGEITGELFF	TGTGCCAGCAGAGGACAGGGTGAGATCACCGGGGAGCTGTTTTTT
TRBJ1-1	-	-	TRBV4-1	CASSQFHTGHQNTEAFF	TGCGCCAGCAGCCAATTTCACACGGGACACCAGAACACTGAAGCTTTCTTT
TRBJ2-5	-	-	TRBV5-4	CASSLGSTETQYF	TGTGCCAGCAGCTTGGGCAGTACGGAGACCCAGTACTTC
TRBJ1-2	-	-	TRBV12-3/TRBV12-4	CASSLFQGGGYTF	TGTGCCAGCAGTTTATTTCAGGGAGGTGGCTACACCTTC
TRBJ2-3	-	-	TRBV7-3	CASSLIAQAGLDTQYF	TGTGCCAGCAGCTTAATTGCCCAGGCGGGGTTAGATACGCAGTATTTT
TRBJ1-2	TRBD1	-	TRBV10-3	CAISESGQGTYTF	TGTGCCATCAGTGAGTCAGGACAGGGGACCTACACCTTC
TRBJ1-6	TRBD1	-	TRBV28	CASSLVTGGNSPLHF	TGTGCCAGCAGTCTTGTGACAGGGGGCAATTCACCCCTCCACTTT
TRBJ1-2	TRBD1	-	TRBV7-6	CASSPDRGAGYTF	TGTGCCAGCAGCCCCGACAGGGGAGCTGGCTACACCTTC
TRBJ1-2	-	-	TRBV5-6	CASSPIGGRRAGYTF	TGTGCCAGCAGCCCGATTGGGGGCCGCCGGGCGGGCTACACCTTC
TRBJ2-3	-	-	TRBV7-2	CASSLATGVPDTQYF	TGTGCCAGCAGCTTAGCGACGGGGGTCCCAGATACGCAGTATTTT
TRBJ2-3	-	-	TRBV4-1	CASRPTALGTRTDTQYF	TGCGCCAGCAGGCCCACCGCTTTAGGGACACGCACAGATACGCAGTATTTT
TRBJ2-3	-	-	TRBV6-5	CASREYLGADTQYF	TGTGCCAGCAGGGAGTACCTAGGCGCAGATACGCAGTATTTT
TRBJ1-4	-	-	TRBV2	CATGTTLATNEKLFF	TGTGCCACAGGGACAACTCTTGCAACTAATGAAAAACTGTTTTTT
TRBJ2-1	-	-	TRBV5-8	CASSFGAGSGWDEQFF	TGTGCCAGCAGCTTTGGAGCCGGGAGCGGGTGGGATGAGCAGTTCTTC
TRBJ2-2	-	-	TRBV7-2	CASSLVGLHTGELFF	TGTGCCAGCAGCTTAGTTGGGCTTCACACCGGGGAGCTGTTTTTT
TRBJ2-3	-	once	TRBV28	CASSSPQSVILTDTQYF	TGTGCCAGCAGTTCACCACAAAGTGTCATCCTTACAGATACGCAGTATTTT
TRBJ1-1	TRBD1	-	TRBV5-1	CASSLTGLNTEAFF	TGCGCCAGCAGCCTGACAGGGTTGAACACTGAAGCTTTCTTT
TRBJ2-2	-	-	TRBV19	CATANTGELFF	TGTGCCACGGCGAACACCGGGGAGCTGTTTTTT